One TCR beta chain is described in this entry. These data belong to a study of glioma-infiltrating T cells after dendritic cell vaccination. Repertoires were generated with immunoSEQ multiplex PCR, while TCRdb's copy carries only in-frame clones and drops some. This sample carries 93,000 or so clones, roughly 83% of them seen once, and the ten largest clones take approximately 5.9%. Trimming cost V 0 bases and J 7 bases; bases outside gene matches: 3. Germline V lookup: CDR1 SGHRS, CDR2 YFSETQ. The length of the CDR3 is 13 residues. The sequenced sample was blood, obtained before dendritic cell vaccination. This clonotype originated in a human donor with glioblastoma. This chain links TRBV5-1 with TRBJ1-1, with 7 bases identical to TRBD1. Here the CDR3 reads CASSLEGAGEAFF. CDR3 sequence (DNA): TGCGCCAGCAGCTTGGAGGGGGCTGGTGAAGCTTTCTTT. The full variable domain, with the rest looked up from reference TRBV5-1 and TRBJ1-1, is KAGVTQTPRYLIKTRGQQVTLSCSPISGHRSVSWYQQTPGQGLQFLFEYFSETQRNKGNFPGRFSGRQFSNSRSEMNVSTLELGDSALYLCASSLEGAGEAFFGQGTRLTVV.